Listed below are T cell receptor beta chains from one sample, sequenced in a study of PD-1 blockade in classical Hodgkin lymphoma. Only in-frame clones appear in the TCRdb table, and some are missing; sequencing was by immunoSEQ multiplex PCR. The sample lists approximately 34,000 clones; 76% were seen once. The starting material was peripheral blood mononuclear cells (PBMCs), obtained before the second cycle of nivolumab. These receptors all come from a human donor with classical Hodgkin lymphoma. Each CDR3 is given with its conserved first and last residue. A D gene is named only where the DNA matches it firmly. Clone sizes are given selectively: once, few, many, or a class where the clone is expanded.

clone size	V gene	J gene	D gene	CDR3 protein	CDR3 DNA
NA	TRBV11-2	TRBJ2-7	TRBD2	CASSLDLWASGGYYEQYF	TGTGCCAGCAGCTTAGATTTGTGGGCTAGCGGGGGGTACTACGAGCAGTACTTC
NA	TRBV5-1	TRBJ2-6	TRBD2	CASSLVGGSSGANVLTF	TGCGCCAGCAGCTTGGTCGGGGGGAGCTCTGGGGCCAACGTCCTGACTTTC
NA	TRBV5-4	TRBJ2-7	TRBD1	CASSPGQDTYEQYF	TGTGCCAGCAGCCCCGGACAGGATACCTACGAGCAGTACTTC
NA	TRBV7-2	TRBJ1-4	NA	CASSLVGGNEKLFF	TGTGCCAGCAGCTTAGTGGGGGGAAATGAAAAACTGTTTTTT
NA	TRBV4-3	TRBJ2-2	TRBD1	CASSHQLGGQGVTGELFF	TGCGCCAGCAGCCACCAACTAGGGGGACAGGGGGTTACCGGGGAGCTGTTTTTT
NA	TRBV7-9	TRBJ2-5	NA	CASSLLEEGQETQYF	TGTGCCAGCAGCTTACTTGAGGAGGGACAAGAGACCCAGTACTTC
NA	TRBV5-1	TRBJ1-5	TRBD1	CASSPDRGGNQPQHF	TGCGCCAGCAGCCCCGACAGGGGCGGGAATCAGCCCCAGCATTTT
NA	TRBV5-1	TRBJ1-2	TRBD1	CASSPGGKGGYTF	TGCGCCAGCAGCCCAGGGGGCAAAGGTGGCTACACCTTC
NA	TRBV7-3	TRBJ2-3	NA	CASTSPDEDTQYF	TGTGCCAGCACCTCCCCTGATGAAGATACGCAGTATTTT
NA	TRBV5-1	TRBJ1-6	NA	CASSLEGPQDSPLHF	TGCGCCAGCAGCTTGGAGGGACCCCAGGATTCACCCCTCCACTTT
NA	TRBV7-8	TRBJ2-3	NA	CASSRVARGGDTQYF	TGTGCCAGCAGCAGAGTGGCACGGGGTGGAGATACGCAGTATTTT
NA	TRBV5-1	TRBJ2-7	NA	CASSLTGSYEQYF	TGCGCCAGCAGCTTGACAGGGTCCTACGAGCAGTACTTC
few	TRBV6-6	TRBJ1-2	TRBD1	CASTYRGTGDGYTF	TGTGCCAGCACCTACAGAGGGACAGGGGATGGCTACACCTTC
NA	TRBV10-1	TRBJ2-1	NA	CASIPDSTYNEQFF	TGCGCCAGCATCCCAGACAGTACCTACAATGAGCAGTTCTTC
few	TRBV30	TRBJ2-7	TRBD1	CAWERDSYEQYF	TGTGCCTGGGAGAGGGACAGCTACGAGCAGTACTTC
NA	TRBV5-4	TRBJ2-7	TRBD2	CASSLGAGYEQYF	TGTGCCAGCAGCTTGGGAGCGGGGTACGAGCAGTACTTC
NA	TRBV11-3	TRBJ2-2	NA	CASSLNTGELFF	TGTGCCAGCAGCTTAAACACCGGGGAGCTGTTTTTT
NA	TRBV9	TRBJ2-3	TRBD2	CASSVPRTSGGVGTDTQYF	TGTGCCAGCAGCGTCCCCCGGACTAGCGGGGGGGTGGGAACAGATACGCAGTATTTT
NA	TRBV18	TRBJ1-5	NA	CASSPPGTSNQPQHF	TGTGCCAGCTCACCACCGGGCACTTCCAATCAGCCCCAGCATTTT
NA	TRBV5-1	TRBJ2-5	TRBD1	CASSPGAGQGETQYF	TGCGCCAGCAGCCCTGGGGCTGGACAGGGAGAGACCCAGTACTTC
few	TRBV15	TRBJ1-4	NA	CATSRGPEASNEKLFF	TGTGCCACCAGCAGGGGTCCAGAAGCATCTAATGAAAAACTGTTTTTT
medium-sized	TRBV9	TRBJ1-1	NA	CASSVRGNKNTEAFF	TGTGCCAGCAGCGTACGGGGTAATAAGAACACTGAAGCTTTCTTT
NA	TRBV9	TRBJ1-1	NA	CASSVDPHLNTEAFF	TGTGCCAGCAGCGTAGACCCACACCTCAACACTGAAGCTTTCTTT
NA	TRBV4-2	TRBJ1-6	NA	CASSLEDRRNSPLHF	TGTGCCAGCAGCCTCGAAGACAGGAGGAATTCACCCCTCCACTTT
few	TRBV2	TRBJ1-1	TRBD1	CASSRQGEAFF	TGTGCCAGCAGTAGACAGGGCGAAGCTTTCTTT
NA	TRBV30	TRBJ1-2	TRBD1	CAWSFDRGEGYTF	TGTGCCTGGAGTTTCGACAGGGGGGAAGGCTACACCTTC
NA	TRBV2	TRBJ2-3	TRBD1	CASRGTGRTDTQYF	TGTGCCAGCAGGGGGACAGGGCGCACAGATACGCAGTATTTT
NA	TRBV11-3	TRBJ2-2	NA	CASSLASAPPGELFF	TGTGCCAGCAGCTTAGCCAGCGCCCCCCCCGGGGAGCTGTTTTTT
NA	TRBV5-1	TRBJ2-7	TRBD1	CASSPGQEGYEQYF	TGCGCCAGCAGCCCGGGACAGGAGGGCTACGAGCAGTACTTC
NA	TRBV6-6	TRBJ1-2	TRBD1	CASSYLTGTGGGYTF	TGTGCCAGCAGTTACCTAACAGGGACAGGGGGTGGCTACACCTTC
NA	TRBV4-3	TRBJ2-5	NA	CASSQEVGGGGTQYF	TGCGCCAGCAGCCAAGAAGTAGGGGGAGGCGGGACCCAGTACTTC
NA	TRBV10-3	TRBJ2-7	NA	CAISESTRGIYEQYF	TGTGCCATCAGTGAGTCGACAAGGGGAATCTACGAGCAGTACTTC
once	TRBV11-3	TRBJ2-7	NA	CASSLSGAGNEQYF	TGTGCCAGCAGCTTATCGGGGGCCGGAAACGAGCAGTACTTC
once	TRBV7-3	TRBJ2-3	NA	CASSKTRDGTDTQYF	TGTGCCAGCAGCAAAACCCGGGACGGCACAGATACGCAGTATTTT
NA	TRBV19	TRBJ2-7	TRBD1	CASSNPGTAPYEQYF	TGTGCCAGTAGTAACCCCGGGACAGCTCCCTACGAGCAGTACTTC
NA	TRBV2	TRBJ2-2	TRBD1	CASLQPGQGSGELFF	TGTGCCAGTCTTCAGCCGGGACAGGGTTCCGGGGAGCTGTTTTTT
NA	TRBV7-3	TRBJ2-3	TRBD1	CASRPSGGLGDTQYF	TGTGCCAGCAGACCATCAGGGGGCTTGGGAGATACGCAGTATTTT
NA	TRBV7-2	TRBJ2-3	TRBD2	CASSLGRGRGTDTQYF	TGTGCCAGCAGCTTAGGCCGGGGGAGGGGCACAGATACGCAGTATTTT
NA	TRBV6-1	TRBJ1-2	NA	CASSELGLLYGYTF	TGTGCCAGCAGTGAACTCGGACTGCTCTATGGCTACACCTTC
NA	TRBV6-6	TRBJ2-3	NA	CASNDMWVFTDTQYF	TGTGCCAGCAATGACATGTGGGTCTTCACAGATACGCAGTATTTT
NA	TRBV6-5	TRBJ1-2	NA	CATQDLDYGYTF	TGTGCCACCCAGGACCTCGACTATGGCTACACCTTC
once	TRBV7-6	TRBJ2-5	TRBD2	CASSPMTSGLTQYF	TGTGCCAGCAGTCCTATGACTAGCGGATTAACCCAGTACTTC
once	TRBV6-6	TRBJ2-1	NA	CASSYSFEQFF	TGTGCCAGCAGTTACTCGTTTGAGCAGTTCTTC
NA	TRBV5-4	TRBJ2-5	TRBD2	CASSLGTSGGETQYF	TGTGCCAGCAGCTTAGGGACTAGCGGGGGTGAGACCCAGTACTTC
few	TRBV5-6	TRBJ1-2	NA	CASSLDWSGYTF	TGTGCCAGCAGCTTGGATTGGTCTGGCTACACCTTC